The T cell receptor beta chain under discussion was sequenced for a study of blood T cell repertoires in COVID-19. Overall study context: Both acute and convalescent COVID-19 samples were obtained from the United States, Italy and Spain. In each case, the material was cDNA or gDNA derived from T cells, B-cell-depleted T cells, or PBMCs.

V was pared by 1 base and J by 4 bases, with 10 bases between. CDR3 length: 15 amino acids. Germline assignment: CDR1 MNHNS and CDR2 SASEGT. Per the authors' pipeline: Scientists estimated how many nucleated cells there were by amplifying reference gene primers. Some clones are missing from TCRdb's copy, which holds only in-frame ones; the method was immunoSEQ multiplex PCR. The V and J calls and the clone size are those of that table, but D and trimming were determined from the DNA. The sample shows under 150,000 clones, 90% of them seen only once. The sequenced sample was peripheral blood. This receptor was obtained from a man aged 45-60 years with active COVID-19. The chain couples TRBV6-1 to TRBJ1-4; D remains ambiguous. The CDR3 coding sequence is TGTGCCAGCAGTGAAGGACAAGGTTTTAATGAAAAACTGTTTTTT. As protein: CASSEGQGFNEKLFF.